This TCR beta chain was sequenced in a study of regulatory T cells in long-lasting Graves disease. The TCR beta library used iRepertoire HTBI primers with Arm-PCR amplification of CDR3. TCRdb independently ran MiXCR on the multiplex PCR reads; one entry per CDR3 protein. The sample lists some 450,000 distinct CDR3 sequences; 20% to 25% were seen once. Time point specified: persistent/refractory GD, antithyroid drugs over 5 years with positive TRAb. The TCR library was made from RNA extracted from PBMCs. This clonotype was counted ten times or more. The CDR3 runs to 18 residues. The germline gives CDR1 MNHEY, CDR2 SMNVEV (reference sequence). The V segment lost 3 bases and the J segment 1 base; nucleotides outside the gene matches: 13.

The J gene is TRBJ2-5, the V gene TRBV27; 8 bases match TRBD1. The starting material was peripheral blood mononuclear cells (PBMCs), obtained when the disease was refractory, from a patient treated with antithyroid drugs. The clonotype originates from a female donor with Graves disease. CDR3 DNA sequence: TGTGCCAGCAGTTTGGTCTTCCGGGGACAGGTCCTCCAAGAGACCCAGTACTTC. Amino acid sequence: CASSLVFRGQVLQETQYF.